This T cell receptor (beta chain) was identified during a study of T-cell memory formation after mild COVID-19. Study-wide background: Largely, TCR clusters stayed within a single donor.

This CDR3 has 16 amino acids. CDR1 and CDR2 from the germline V gene are SNHLY and FYNNEI. V lost 0 bases, J lost 0 bases, and 10 bases lay in between. Study observations and caveats: Shrinking CD4+ clones resided mostly in CM and EM, and CD8+ ones in EMRA. Later expanders leaned CD4+, whereas day 15 to 85 contracting clones were balanced CD4/CD8.

TCR alpha and TCR beta cDNA libraries carrying sample barcodes and UMIs came from 5'RACE with constant-segment primers. TCRdb reprocessed the 5' RACE reads via MiXCR and lists one record per CDR3 protein. The table lists roughly 89,000 distinct CDR3 sequences, about 13% of them singletons. This clonotype was recorded many times. Its antigen is undetermined. The sample comprised PBMCs or a T cell subset sorted from them (not recorded which). The TCR was taken from an adult woman who had mild COVID-19 (a few samples of this study predate the infection). Cell type and time point are not known. The chain joins TRBV2 to TRBJ2-3; TRBD1 or TRBD2 may be the D gene (5 bases each). The CDR3 DNA reads TGTGCCAGCAGTGAAGCGCTGAGGGACAGCACAGATACGCAGTATTTT. Translation gives CASSEALRDSTDTQYF.